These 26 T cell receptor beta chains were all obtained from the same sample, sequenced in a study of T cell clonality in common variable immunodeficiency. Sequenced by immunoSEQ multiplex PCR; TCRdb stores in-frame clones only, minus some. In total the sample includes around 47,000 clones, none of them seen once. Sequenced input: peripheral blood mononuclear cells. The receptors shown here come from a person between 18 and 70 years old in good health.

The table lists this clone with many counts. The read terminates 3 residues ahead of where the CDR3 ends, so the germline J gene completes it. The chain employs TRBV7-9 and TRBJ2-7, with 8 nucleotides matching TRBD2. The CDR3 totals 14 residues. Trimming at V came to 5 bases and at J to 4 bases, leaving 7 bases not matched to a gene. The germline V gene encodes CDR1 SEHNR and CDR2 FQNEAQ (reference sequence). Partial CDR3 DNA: TGTGCCAGCAGCACCGGGACTAGTGGGTACGAG. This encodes CASSTGTSGYE. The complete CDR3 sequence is CASSTGTSGYEQYF.

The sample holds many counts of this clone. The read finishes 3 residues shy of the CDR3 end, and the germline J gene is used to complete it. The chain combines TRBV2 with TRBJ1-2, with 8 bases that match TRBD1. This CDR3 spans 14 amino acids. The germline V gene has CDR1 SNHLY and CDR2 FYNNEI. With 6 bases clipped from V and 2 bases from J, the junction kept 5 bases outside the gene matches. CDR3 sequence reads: CASSATGANYGYTF. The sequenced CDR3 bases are TGTGCCAGCAGCGCGACAGGGGCAAACTATGGC.

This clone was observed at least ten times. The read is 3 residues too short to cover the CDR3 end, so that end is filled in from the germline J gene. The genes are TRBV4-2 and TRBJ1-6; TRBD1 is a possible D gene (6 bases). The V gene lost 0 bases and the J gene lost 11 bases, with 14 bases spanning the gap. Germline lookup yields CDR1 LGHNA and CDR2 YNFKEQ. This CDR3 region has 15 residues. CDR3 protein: CASSQDLQGSAPLHF. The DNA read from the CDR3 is TGTGCCAGCAGCCAAGATTTACAGGGTTCAGCACCC.

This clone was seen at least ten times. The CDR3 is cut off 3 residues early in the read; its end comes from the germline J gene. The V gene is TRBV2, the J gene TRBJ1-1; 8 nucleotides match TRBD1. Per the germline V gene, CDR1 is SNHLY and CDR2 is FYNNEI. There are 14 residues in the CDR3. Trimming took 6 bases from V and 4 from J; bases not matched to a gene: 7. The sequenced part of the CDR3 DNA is TGTGCCAGCAGACGACAGGGGTCAAGCACTGAA. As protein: CASRRQGSSTE. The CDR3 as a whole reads CASRRQGSSTEAFF.

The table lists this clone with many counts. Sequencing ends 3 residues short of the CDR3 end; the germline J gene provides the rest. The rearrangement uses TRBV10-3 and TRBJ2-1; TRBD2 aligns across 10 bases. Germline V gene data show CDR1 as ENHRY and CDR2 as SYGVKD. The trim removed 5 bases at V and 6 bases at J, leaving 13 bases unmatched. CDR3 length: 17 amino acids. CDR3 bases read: TGTGCCATCAGTCAACACGGAAGCGGGAGGGCCACCAATGAG. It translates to CAISQHGSGRATNE. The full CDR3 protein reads CAISQHGSGRATNEQFF.

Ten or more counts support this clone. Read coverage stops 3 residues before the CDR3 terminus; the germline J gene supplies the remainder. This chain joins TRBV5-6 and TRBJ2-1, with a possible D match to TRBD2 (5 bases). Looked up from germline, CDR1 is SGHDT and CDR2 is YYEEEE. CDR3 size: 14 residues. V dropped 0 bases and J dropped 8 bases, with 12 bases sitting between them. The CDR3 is CASSLAGYWYEQFF. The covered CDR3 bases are TGTGCCAGCAGCTTGGCGGGGTATTGGTATGAG. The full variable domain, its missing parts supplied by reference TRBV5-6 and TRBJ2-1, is DAGVTQSPTHLIKTRGQQVTLRCSPKSGHDTVSWYQQALGQGPQFIFQYYEEEERQRGNFPDRFSGHQFPNYSSELNVNALLLGDSALYLCASSLAGYWYEQFFGPGTRLTVL.

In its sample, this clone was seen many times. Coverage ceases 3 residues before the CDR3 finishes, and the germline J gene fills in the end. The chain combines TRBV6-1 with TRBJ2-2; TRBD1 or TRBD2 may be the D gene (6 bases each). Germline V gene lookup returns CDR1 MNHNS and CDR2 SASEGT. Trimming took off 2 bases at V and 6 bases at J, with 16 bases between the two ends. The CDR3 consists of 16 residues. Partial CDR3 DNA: TGTGCCAGCAGTGAATTTAACAGGGAGGTTCCCGGGGAG. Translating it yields CASSEFNREVPGE. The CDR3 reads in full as CASSEFNREVPGELFF.

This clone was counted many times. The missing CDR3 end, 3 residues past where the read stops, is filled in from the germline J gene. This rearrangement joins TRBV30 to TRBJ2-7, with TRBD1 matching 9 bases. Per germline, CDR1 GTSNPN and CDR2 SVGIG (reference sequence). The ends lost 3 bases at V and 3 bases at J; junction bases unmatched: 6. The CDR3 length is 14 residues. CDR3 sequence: CAWRLGTGFYEQYF. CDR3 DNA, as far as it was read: TGTGCCTGGAGACTCGGGACAGGGTTCTACGAG.

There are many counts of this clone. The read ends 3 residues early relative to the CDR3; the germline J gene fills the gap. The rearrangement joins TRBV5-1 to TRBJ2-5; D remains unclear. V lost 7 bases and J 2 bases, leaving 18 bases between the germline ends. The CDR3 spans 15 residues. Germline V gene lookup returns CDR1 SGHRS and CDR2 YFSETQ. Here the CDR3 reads CASGVSSNLQETQYF. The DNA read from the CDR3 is TGCGCCAGCGGAGTTAGCAGCAACCTACAAGAGACC.

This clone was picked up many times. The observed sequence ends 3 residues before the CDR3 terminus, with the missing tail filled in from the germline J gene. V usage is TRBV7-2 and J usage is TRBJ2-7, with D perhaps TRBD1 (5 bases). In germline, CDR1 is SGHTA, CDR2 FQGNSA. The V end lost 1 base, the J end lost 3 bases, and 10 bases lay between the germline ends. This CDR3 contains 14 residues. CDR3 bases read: TGTGCCAGCAGCTTAGAACTGGGGCGCTACGAG. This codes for CASSLELGRYE. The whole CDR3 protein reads CASSLELGRYEQYF.

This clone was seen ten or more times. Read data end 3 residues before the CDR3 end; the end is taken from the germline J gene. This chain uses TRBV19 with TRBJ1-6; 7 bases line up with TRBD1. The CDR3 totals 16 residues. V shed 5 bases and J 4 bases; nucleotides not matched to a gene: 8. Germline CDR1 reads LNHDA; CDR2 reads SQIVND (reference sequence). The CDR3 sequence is CASSSRTTGYNSPLHF. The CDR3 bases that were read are TGTGCCAGTAGTTCCCGTACGACAGGGTATAATTCACCC.

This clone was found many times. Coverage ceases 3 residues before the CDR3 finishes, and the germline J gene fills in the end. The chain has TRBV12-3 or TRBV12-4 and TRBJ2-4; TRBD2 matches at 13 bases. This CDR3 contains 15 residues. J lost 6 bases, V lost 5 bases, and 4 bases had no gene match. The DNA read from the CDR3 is TGTGCCAGCAGTCAGGGACTAGCGGGACTAAACATT. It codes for CASSQGLAGLNI. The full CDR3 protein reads CASSQGLAGLNIQYF.

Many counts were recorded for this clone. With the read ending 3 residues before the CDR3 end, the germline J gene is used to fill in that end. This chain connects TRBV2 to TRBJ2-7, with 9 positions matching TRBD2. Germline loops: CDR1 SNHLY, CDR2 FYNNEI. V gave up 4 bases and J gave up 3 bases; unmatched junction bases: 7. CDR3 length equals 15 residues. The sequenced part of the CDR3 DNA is TGTGCCAGCAGTGCCCTCCTAGCGGGAAACTACGAG. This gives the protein CASSALLAGNYE. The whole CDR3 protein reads CASSALLAGNYEQYF.

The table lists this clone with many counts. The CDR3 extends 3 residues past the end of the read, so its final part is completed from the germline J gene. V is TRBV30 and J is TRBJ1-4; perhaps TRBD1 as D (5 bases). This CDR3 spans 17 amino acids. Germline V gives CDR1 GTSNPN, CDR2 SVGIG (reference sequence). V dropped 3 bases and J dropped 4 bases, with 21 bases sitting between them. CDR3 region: CAWSSLSLGRDNEKLFF. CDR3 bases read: TGTGCCTGGAGCTCACTATCTCTAGGCAGGGATAATGAAAAA.

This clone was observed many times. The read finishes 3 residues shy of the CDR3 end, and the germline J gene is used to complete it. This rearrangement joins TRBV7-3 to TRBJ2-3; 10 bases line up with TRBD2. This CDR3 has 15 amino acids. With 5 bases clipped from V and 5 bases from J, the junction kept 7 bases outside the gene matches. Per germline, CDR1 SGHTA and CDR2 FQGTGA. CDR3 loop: CASSLAGVGEDTQYF. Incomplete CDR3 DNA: TGTGCCAGCAGCCTAGCGGGAGTTGGTGAAGATACG.

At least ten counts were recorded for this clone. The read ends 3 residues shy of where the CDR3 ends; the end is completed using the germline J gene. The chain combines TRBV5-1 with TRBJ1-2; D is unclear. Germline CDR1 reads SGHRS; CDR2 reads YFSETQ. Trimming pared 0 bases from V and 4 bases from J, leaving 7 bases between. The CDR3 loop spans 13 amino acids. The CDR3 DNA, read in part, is TGCGCCAGCAGCTTGGAAGCCTCCTATGGC. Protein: CASSLEASYG. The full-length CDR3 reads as CASSLEASYGYTF. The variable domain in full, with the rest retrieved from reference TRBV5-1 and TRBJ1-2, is KAGVTQTPRYLIKTRGQQVTLSCSPISGHRSVSWYQQTPGQGLQFLFEYFSETQRNKGNFPGRFSGRQFSNSRSEMNVSTLELGDSALYLCASSLEASYGYTFGSGTRLTVV.

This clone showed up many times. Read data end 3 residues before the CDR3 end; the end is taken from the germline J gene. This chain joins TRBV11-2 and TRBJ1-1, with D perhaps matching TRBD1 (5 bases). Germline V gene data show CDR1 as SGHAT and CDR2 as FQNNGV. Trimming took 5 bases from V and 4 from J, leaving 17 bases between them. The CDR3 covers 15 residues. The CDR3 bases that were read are TGTGCCAGCAGCCCGGCTCGGGGGGAGGGCACTGAA. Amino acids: CASSPARGEGTE. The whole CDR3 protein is CASSPARGEGTEAFF.

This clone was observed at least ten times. CDR3 bases read: TGTGCCAGCAGCCAAGCGGTGAGGAGCGGGGCTACCGGGGAG. This gives the protein CASSQAVRSGATGE. The entire CDR3 reads CASSQAVRSGATGELFF. The J gene is TRBJ2-2, the V gene TRBV3-1 (or the pseudogene TRBV3-2); 7 bases are a match to TRBD2. The read terminates 3 residues ahead of where the CDR3 ends, so the germline J gene completes it. V dropped 1 base and J dropped 5; count of bases not matched to a gene: 10. The CDR3 length is 17 residues. CDR1 and CDR2 from the germline V gene are LGHDT and YNNKEL (reference sequence).

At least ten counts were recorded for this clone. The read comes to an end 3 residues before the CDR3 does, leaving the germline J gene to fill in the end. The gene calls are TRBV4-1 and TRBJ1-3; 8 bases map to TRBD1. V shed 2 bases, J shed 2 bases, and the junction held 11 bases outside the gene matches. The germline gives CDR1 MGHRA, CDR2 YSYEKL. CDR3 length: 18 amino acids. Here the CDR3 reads CASSQPGRQGKAGNTIYF. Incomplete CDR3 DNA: TGCGCCAGCAGCCAACCCGGGAGACAGGGGAAGGCTGGAAACACC.

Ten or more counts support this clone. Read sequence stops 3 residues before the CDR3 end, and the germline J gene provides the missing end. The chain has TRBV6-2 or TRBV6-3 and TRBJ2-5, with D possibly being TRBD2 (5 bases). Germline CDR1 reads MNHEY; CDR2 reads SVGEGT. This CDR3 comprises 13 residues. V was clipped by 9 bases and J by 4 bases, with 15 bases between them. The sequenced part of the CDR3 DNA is TGTGCCAGTTCCGAGGGCGAGTTAGAGACC. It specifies CASSEGELET. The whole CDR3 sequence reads CASSEGELETQYF.

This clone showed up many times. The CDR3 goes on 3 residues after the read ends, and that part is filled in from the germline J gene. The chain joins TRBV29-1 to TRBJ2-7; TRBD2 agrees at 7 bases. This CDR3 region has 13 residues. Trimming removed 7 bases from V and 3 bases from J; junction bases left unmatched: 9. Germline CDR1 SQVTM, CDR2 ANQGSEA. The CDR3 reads CSACFIAGYEQYF. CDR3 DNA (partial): TGCAGCGCATGTTTCATAGCGGGCTACGAG.

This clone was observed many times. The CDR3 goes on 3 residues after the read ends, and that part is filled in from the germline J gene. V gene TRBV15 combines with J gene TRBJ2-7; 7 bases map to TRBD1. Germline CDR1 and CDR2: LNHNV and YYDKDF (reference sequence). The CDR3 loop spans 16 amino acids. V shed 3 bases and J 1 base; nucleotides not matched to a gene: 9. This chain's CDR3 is CATSSKTGTASYEQYF. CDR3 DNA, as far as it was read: TGTGCCACCAGCAGCAAAACCGGGACAGCATCCTACGAG.

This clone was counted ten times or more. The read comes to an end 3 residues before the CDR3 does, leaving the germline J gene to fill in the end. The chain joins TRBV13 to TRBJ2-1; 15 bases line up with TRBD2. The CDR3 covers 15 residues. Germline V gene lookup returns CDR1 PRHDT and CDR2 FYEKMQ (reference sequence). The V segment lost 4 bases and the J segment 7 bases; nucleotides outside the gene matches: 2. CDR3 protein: CASSSGLAGGNEQFF. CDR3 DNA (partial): TGTGCCAGCAGCTCAGGACTAGCGGGAGGGAATGAG.

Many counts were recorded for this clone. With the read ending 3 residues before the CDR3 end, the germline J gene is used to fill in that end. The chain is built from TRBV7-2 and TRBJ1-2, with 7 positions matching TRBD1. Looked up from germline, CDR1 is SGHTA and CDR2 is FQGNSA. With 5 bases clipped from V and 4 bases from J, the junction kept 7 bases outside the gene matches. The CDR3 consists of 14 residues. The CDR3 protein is CASSTRQGGYGYTF. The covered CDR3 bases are TGTGCCAGCAGCACCAGACAGGGTGGCTATGGC.

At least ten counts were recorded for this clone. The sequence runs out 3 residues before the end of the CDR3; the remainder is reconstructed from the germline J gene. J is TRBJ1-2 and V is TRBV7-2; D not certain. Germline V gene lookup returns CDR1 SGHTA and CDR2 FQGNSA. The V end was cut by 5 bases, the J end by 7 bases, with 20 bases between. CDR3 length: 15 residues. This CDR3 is CASSPLGSNPGGYTF. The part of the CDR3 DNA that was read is TGTGCCAGCAGCCCCCTTGGCTCAAACCCGGGTGGC.

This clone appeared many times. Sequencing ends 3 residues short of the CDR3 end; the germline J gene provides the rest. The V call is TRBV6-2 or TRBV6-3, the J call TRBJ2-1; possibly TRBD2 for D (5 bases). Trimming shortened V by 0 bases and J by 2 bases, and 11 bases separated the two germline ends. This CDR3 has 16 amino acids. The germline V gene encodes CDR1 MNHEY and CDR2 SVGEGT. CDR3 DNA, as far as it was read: TGTGCCAGCAGTTACTCGACGGGGTCACCCTACAATGAG. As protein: CASSYSTGSPYNE. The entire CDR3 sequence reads CASSYSTGSPYNEQFF.